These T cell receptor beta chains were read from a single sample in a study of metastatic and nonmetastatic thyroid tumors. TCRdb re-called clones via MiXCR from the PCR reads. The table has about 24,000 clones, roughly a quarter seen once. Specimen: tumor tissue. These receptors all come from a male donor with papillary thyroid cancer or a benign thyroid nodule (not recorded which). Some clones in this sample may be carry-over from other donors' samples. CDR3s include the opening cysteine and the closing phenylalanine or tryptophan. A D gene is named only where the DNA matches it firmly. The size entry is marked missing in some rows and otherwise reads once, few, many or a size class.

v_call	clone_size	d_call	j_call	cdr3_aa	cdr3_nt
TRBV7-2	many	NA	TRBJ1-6	CASSLARDSPLHF	TGTGCCAGCAGCTTAGCGAGGGATTCACCCCTCCACTTT
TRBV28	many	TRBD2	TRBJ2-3	CASSLSAGGGTDTQYF	TGTGCCAGCAGTTTATCAGCGGGAGGCGGCACAGATACGCAGTATTTT
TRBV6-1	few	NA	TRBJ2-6	CASSRYYGANVLTF	TGTGCCAGCTCCCGATACTATGGGGCCAACGTACTGACTTTC
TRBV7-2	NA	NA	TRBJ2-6	CASSLGGANVLTF	TGTGCCAGCAGCTTGGGTGGGGCCAACGTCCTGACTTTC
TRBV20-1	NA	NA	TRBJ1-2	CSARTVANYCYTF	TGCAGTGCTAGGACAGTGGCTAACTATTGCTACACCTTC
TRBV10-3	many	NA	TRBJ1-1	CASHRGDVWGNTEAFF	TGTGCCTCCCATAGGGGCGATGTTTGGGGGAACACTGAAGCTTTCTTT
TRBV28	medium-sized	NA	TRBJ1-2	CASSLEQGYGYTF	TGTGCCAGCAGTTTGGAACAGGGCTATGGCTACACCTTC
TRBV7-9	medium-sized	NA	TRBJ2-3	CASSFITTTDTQYF	TGTGCCAGCAGCTTTATTACAACCACAGATACGCAGTATTTT
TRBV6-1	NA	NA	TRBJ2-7	CASSEVRLGAHEQYF	TGTGCCAGCAGTGAAGTAAGACTAGGGGCCCACGAGCAGTACTTC
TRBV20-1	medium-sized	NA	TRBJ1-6	CSASARALLNSPLHF	TGCAGTGCTAGTGCCAGGGCACTTCTAAATTCACCCCTCCACTTT
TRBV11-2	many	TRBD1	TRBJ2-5	CASSQGRGHRQETQYF	TGTGCCAGCAGCCAAGGCAGGGGGCATCGCCAAGAGACCCAGTACTTC
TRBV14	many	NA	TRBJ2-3	CASSPTSDTQYF	TGTGCCAGCAGCCCCACATCGGATACGCAGTATTTT
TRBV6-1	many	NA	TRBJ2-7	CASSPTGPSYEQYF	TGTGCCAGCAGTCCTACGGGGCCCTCCTACGAGCAGTACTTC
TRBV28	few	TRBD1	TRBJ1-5	CASSTQGGGNQPQHF	TGTGCCAGCAGTACCCAGGGGGGTGGCAATCAGCCCCAGCATTTT
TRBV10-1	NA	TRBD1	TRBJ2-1	CASCESGSGQANNEQFF	TGCGCCAGCTGTGAGTCGGGGAGTGGACAGGCCAACAATGAGCAGTTCTTC
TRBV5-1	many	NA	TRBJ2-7	CASSFLARDEQYF	TGCGCCAGCAGCTTTTTGGCTCGCGACGAGCAGTACTTC
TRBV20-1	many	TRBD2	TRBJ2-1	CSAPVAGAYVTQDNEQFF	TGCAGTGCTCCGGTCGCGGGAGCCTACGTTACACAGGACAATGAGCAGTTCTTC
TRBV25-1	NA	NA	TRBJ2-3	CASSEEGTVYTDTQYF	TGTGCCAGCAGTGAGGAGGGGACGGTCTACACAGATACGCAGTATTTT
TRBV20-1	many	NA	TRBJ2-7	CSALGLSDEQYF	TGCAGTGCCCTCGGACTCTCCGACGAGCAGTACTTC
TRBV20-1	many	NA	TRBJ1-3	CSARNTIYF	TGCAGTGCTAGAAACACCATATATTTT
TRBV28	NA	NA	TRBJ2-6	CASSRIPGSGSNVLTF	TGTGCCAGCAGCCGCATTCCCGGGTCTGGGTCCAACGTCCTGACTTTC
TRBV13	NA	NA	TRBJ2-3	CASICRTEMDTQYF	TGTGCCAGCATCTGCCGGACGGAGATGGATACGCAGTATTTT
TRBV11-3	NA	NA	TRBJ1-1	CASSLGTGNTEAFF	TGTGCCAGCAGCTTAGGCACAGGGAACACTGAAGCTTTCTTT
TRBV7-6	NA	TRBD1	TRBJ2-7	CASSLGTGECEQYF	TGTGCCAGCTCGCTGGGGACAGGGGAGTGCGAGCAGTACTTC
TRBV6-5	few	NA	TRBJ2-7	CASSSRTSCYEQYF	TGTGCCAGCAGTTCCCGTACTAGCTGCTACGAGCAGTACTTC
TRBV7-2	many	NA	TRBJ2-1	CASSLDGTYNEQFF	TGTGCCAGCAGCTTAGACGGGACTTACAATGAGCAGTTCTTC
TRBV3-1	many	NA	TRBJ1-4	CASSQDPRATNEKLFF	TGTGCCAGCAGCCAAGATCCCAGAGCAACTAATGAAAAACTGTTTTTT
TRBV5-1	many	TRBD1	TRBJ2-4	CASSDGTGGKNIQYF	TGCGCCAGCAGCGATGGGACAGGGGGAAAAAACATTCAGTACTTC
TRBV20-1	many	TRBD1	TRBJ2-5	CSADDRGQETQYF	TGCAGTGCTGACGACAGGGGGCAAGAGACCCAGTACTTC
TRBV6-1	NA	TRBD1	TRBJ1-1	CASSVDRGTEAFF	TGTGCCAGCAGCGTAGACAGGGGCACTGAAGCTTTCTTT
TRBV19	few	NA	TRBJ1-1	CASSMYVEVDEAFF	TGTGCCAGTAGTATGTACGTCGAGGTTGATGAAGCTTTCTTT
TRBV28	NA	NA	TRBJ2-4	CASSLREGGRYILYF	TGTGCCAGCAGTTTAAGGGAGGGGGGTCGCTACATTCTCTACTTC
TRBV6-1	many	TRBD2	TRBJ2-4	CASSGSTSGSLNIQYF	TGTGCCAGCAGTGGATCGACTAGCGGGAGTCTAAACATTCAGTACTTC
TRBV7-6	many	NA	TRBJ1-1	CASSPWGASTEAFF	TGTGCCAGCAGCCCCTGGGGGGCCTCCACTGAAGCTTTCTTT
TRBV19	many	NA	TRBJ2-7	CASSILYEQYF	TGTGCCAGTAGTATACTCTACGAGCAGTACTTC
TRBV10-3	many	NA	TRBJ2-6	CAISESGGSGANVLTF	TGTGCCATCAGTGAGTCAGGGGGCTCTGGGGCCAACGTCCTGACTTTC
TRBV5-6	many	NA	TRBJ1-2	CASSFRGGYGYTF	TGTGCCAGCAGCTTCAGGGGAGGGTATGGCTACACCTTC
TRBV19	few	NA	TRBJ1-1	CASSIKGTEAFF	TGTGCCAGTAGTATAAAGGGCACTGAAGCCTTCTTT
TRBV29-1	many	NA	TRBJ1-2	CSVVSGDGYGYTF	TGCAGCGTTGTTTCGGGGGATGGATATGGCTACACCTTC
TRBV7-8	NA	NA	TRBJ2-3	CASSLGLRVSGTDTQYF	TGTGCCAGCAGCTTAGGGTTACGGGTCAGCGGCACAGATACGCAGTATTTT
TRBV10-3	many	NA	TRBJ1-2	CAISDPGRWGYTF	TGTGCCATCAGTGACCCCGGTAGATGGGGCTACACCTTC
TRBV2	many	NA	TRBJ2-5	CASKKQGGPQETQYF	TGTGCCAGCAAGAAGCAAGGAGGCCCCCAAGAGACCCAGTACTTC
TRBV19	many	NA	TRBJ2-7	CASSNRVRRPYEQYF	TGTGCCAGTAGTAATCGGGTCAGGAGACCCTACGAGCAGTACTTC
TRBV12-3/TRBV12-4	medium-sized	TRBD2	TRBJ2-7	CASSPGLAGVYEQYF	TGTGCCAGCAGCCCGGGACTAGCGGGAGTATACGAGCAGTACTTC
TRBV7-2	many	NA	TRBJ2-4	CASSLERTTNIQYF	TGTGCCAGCAGCTTAGAGAGGACAACTAACATTCAGTACTTC
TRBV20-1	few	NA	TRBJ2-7	CSATKRGWEAWRYEQYF	TGCAGTGCTACGAAGAGGGGGTGGGAGGCGTGGAGGTACGAGCAGTACTTC
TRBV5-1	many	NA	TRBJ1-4	CASSLASTGSNEKLFF	TGCGCCAGCAGCTTGGCTTCGACGGGTTCTAATGAAAAACTGTTTTTT
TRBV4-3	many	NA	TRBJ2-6	CASSPQHSGANVLTF	TGCGCCAGCAGCCCTCAGCACTCTGGGGCCAACGTCCTGACTTTC
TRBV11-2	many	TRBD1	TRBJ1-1	CASSPGGQGATEAFF	TGTGCCAGCAGCCCCGGGGGACAGGGGGCAACTGAAGCTTTCTTT
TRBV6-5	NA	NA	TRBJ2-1	CASSYSGRTVLYNEPFF	TGTGCCAGCAGTTACTCAGGCAGGACGGTTTTGTACAATGAGCCGTTCTTC